These 14 T cell receptor beta chains were all obtained from the same sample, sequenced in a study of blood T cells in healthy people across ages. Through a sample-barcoded 5' primer and a J-beta primer mix, a second PCR was run for roughly 7 to 11 cycles. TCRdb reprocessed the 5' RACE reads via MiXCR and lists one record per CDR3 protein. The sample has about 1.1 million distinct CDR3 sequences, roughly two fifths seen once. The sequenced sample consisted of blood. The receptors shown here come from a man aged 18 to 29 in good health.

V and J are TRBV20-1 and TRBJ2-2, with 8 bases identical to TRBD2. This CDR3 has 14 amino acids. CDR1 and CDR2 (germline): DFQATT, SNEGSKA (reference sequence). V trimming: 3 bases; J trimming: 1 base; junction bases outside the gene matches: 1. CDR3 region: CSASGGENTGELFF. The DNA of the CDR3 is TGCAGTGCTAGCGGGGGGGAGAACACCGGGGAGCTGTTTTTT.

This clonotype was picked up a small number of times. The chain recombines TRBV4-2 with TRBJ1-6; no firm D call. Germline assignment: CDR1 LGHNA and CDR2 YNFKEQ. Trimming shortened V by 4 bases and J by 9 bases, and 10 bases separated the two germline ends. CDR3 length: 13 amino acids. CDR3 residues: CASSLARSSPLHF. The CDR3 region has the DNA TGTGCCAGCAGCCTTGCCCGGAGTTCACCCCTCCACTTT.

The chain uses TRBV20-1 and TRBJ1-2, with unresolved D. The CDR3 totals 13 residues. The germline V gene encodes CDR1 DFQATT and CDR2 SNEGSKA (reference sequence). The germline V and J ends were trimmed by 1 base and 6 bases, with 12 bases remaining between them. The DNA of the CDR3 is TGCAGTGCTAGAGGGGCCGATGCCAATGGCTACACCTTC. Residues: CSARGADANGYTF.

There are many counts of this clonotype. The chain has TRBV4-1 and TRBJ2-3; D remains unclear. Germline lookup yields CDR1 MGHRA and CDR2 YSYEKL. The germline V and J ends were trimmed by 0 bases and 0 bases, with 10 bases remaining between them. This CDR3 spans 16 amino acids. The CDR3 is CASSQDWQSSTDTQYF. The CDR3 DNA follows: TGCGCCAGCAGCCAAGATTGGCAGTCTAGCACAGATACGCAGTATTTT.

About this clonotype itself: A read error may produce the germline difference seen at one junction end. This rearrangement joins TRBV5-5 to TRBJ2-1; D possibly uses TRBD1 or TRBD2 (5 bases each). This CDR3 comprises 15 residues. In germline, CDR1 is SGHKS, CDR2 YYEKEE (reference sequence). CDR3: CTSSLVGTEYNEQFF. The CDR3 DNA follows: TGTACCAGCAGCTTGGTGGGGACCGAGTACAATGAGCAGTTCTTC.

V and J are TRBV7-2 and TRBJ1-2, with D maybe TRBD1 (5 bases). The CDR3 extends over 17 amino acids. V lost 5 bases, J lost 2 bases, and 21 bases lay in between. Per germline, CDR1 SGHTA and CDR2 FQGNSA. This chain's CDR3 is CASSPPAGGTLNYGYTF. CDR3 nucleotide sequence: TGTGCCAGCAGCCCGCCAGCTGGGGGGACGCTAAACTATGGCTACACCTTC.

This clonotype came up a few times. The J gene is TRBJ2-3, the V gene TRBV2; D tentatively reads TRBD1 or TRBD2 (5 bases each). Germline CDR1 SNHLY, CDR2 FYNNEI. V gave up 3 bases and J gave up 0 bases, with 16 bases separating them. The CDR3 has 17 amino acids. The CDR3 DNA follows: TGTGCCAGCAGTGAGGGGACGGTTTACTCTAGCACAGATACGCAGTATTTT. It encodes CASSEGTVYSSTDTQYF.

The chain recombines TRBV5-1 with TRBJ1-2; D may be TRBD1 (5 bases). Looked up from germline, CDR1 is SGHRS and CDR2 is YFSETQ. The CDR3 contains 14 residues. Trimming cost V 1 base and J 6 bases, with 13 bases left between them. The CDR3 DNA sequence: TGCGCCAGCAGCTTGATCATGGGGGATGATGGCTACACCTTC. Encoded protein: CASSLIMGDDGYTF.

CDR3 coding DNA: TGCGCCAGCAGCTTAGGGCGGCATCCCTCCTACGAGCAGTACTTC. It yields the protein CASSLGRHPSYEQYF. The V and J genes are TRBV5-1 and TRBJ2-7; D call uncertain. Between the trimmed V and J ends, which lost 2 bases and 0 bases, there was a span of 12 bases. This CDR3 comprises 15 residues. Germline V gene data show CDR1 as SGHRS and CDR2 as YFSETQ.

As concerns this clonotype: A read error is possible here, since a much larger clone lies one base away. The gene calls are TRBV20-1 and TRBJ2-7, with no clear D. Near its end, the DNA agrees better with TRBJ2-5, so the J call may be wrong. CDR3 length: 13 amino acids. Germline V CDR1 and CDR2: DFQATT, SNEGSKA (reference sequence). The CDR3 bases are TGCAGTGCTAGAGGGGCAGGTCAAGCGACCCAGTACTTC. It encodes CSARGAGQATQYF.

This chain joins TRBV6-5 and TRBJ2-3, with D uncertain. The V end lost 2 bases, the J end lost 5 bases, and 11 bases lay between the germline ends. The V gene's germline CDR1 is MNHEY and CDR2 SVGAGI. There are 14 residues in the CDR3. In nucleotides, the CDR3 is TGTGCCAGCAGTTACGGACCGCTCCTAGATACGCAGTATTTT. It codes for CASSYGPLLDTQYF.

This chain uses TRBV24-1 with TRBJ2-5; 8 bases match TRBD1. The CDR3 extends over 15 amino acids. Germline lookup yields CDR1 KGHDR and CDR2 SFDVKD. V was pared by 4 bases and J by 1 base, with 4 bases of the junction left unmatched. The CDR3 reads CATSDQDRGQETQYF. CDR3 sequence (DNA): TGTGCCACCAGTGACCAAGACAGGGGCCAAGAGACCCAGTACTTC.

This clonotype showed up just once. V is TRBV14 and J is TRBJ1-4; 7 nucleotides match TRBD1. V trimming: 4 bases; J trimming: 0 bases; junction bases outside the gene matches: 11. This CDR3 is built from 18 residues. Germline V gene sequence: CDR1 SGHDN, CDR2 FVKESK. CDR3 sequence reads: CASSLRQGLLPTNEKLFF. The CDR3 nucleotides are TGTGCCAGCAGCCTCCGACAGGGATTGCTTCCAACTAATGAAAAACTGTTTTTT.

This chain uses TRBV7-9 with TRBJ2-4, with D possibly called TRBD1 or TRBD2 (5 bases each). Gene TRBJ2-7 matches the end of the DNA better, so the J call may be wrong. The CDR3 extends over 16 amino acids. Germline V lookup: CDR1 SEHNR, CDR2 FQNEAQ (reference sequence). In DNA form, the CDR3 reads TGTGCCAGCAGCTCCCACAAACGGGACGACTTCTACGAGCAGTACTTC. Translating it yields CASSSHKRDDFYEQYF.